This TCR beta chain was sequenced in a study of CD4 T cells in relation to SARS-CoV-2 and coronaviruses. The unexposed donors gave CD4+ T cells in about 2011-2018, prior to COVID-19. The cells were cultured for roughly 11 days before CD4+ T cells were isolated. Trimming shortened V by 5 bases and J by 5 bases, and 13 bases separated the two germline ends. The CDR3 totals 14 residues. Germline CDR1 and CDR2: SNHLY and FYNNEI. For this clone: The antigen remains undetermined.

Profiled with immunoSEQ multiplex PCR; TCRdb holds only in-frame clones, not every one. The sample has over 15,000 clones, 70% to 80% seen once. The TCR originated in a human donor in good health. Material for sequencing was CD4+ T cells from PBMCs, cultured in vitro. The chain uses TRBV2 and TRBJ1-5, with D perhaps TRBD1 (5 bases). CDR3 in DNA: TGTGCCAGCAGTCAGGACACGAAACATCAGCCCCAGCATTTT. Encoded protein: CASSQDTKHQPQHF.